The 9 T cell receptor beta chains listed next were all sequenced from one sample in a study of Ad26.COV2.S vaccination and SARS-CoV-2 variants. Only in-frame clones appear in the TCRdb table, and some are missing; sequencing was by immunoSEQ multiplex PCR. The sample lists some 410,000 clones, 92% occurring once. Stated treatment: about 20 received Ad26.COV2.S at low or high dose, single or two shots; about 5 received placebo; per-sample allocation not given. Following the first vaccine or placebo injection, samples were taken on day 63. The sample here was peripheral blood, taken in a trial of Ad26.COV2.S vaccine versus placebo. Receptor source: a person between 18 and 65 years old who received the Ad26.COV2.S COVID-19 vaccine or a placebo.

V gene TRBV6-2 or TRBV6-3 combines with J gene TRBJ2-2; 7 bases align to TRBD2. Trimming removed 5 bases from V and 7 bases from J; junction bases left unmatched: 7. Germline CDR1 and CDR2: MNHEY and SVGEGT. The CDR3 is made up of 14 amino acids. The CDR3 DNA is TGTGCCAGCAGTCGACGGGGGGATGTCGGGGAGCTGTTTTTT. Amino acid sequence: CASSRRGDVGELFF.

The chain employs TRBV5-4 and TRBJ2-2; 8 positions agree with TRBD2. Trimming cost V 1 base and J 0 bases; bases outside gene matches: 2. The CDR3 spans 16 residues. Germline V gene lookup returns CDR1 SGHNT and CDR2 YYREEE (reference sequence). The CDR3 loop is CASSLSAGANTGELFF. DNA for the CDR3: TGTGCCAGCAGCTTGTCAGCGGGGGCGAACACCGGGGAGCTGTTTTTT.

The gene calls are TRBV30 and TRBJ2-7, with 7 bases lining up with TRBD1. The CDR3 contains 13 residues. Trimming removed 3 bases from V and 6 bases from J; junction bases left unmatched: 8. The germline V gene has CDR1 GTSNPN and CDR2 SVGIG (reference sequence). The CDR3 loop is CAWRRQGRSEQYF. CDR3 coding DNA: TGTGCCTGGAGACGACAGGGTCGAAGCGAGCAGTACTTC.

This chain links TRBV5-1 with TRBJ1-4; no firm D call. The CDR3 has 12 amino acids. Germline CDR1 is SGHRS and CDR2 is YFSETQ. V lost 5 bases and J lost 4, with 6 bases in between. The CDR3 DNA is TGCGCCAGCAGTACTAATAATGAAAAACTGTTTTTT. Its protein is CASSTNNEKLFF.

Here the CDR3 reads CASSGLAGGPGELFF. The CDR3 DNA is TGTGCCAGCAGCGGACTAGCGGGGGGGCCCGGGGAGCTGTTTTTT. The V gene is TRBV7-2, the J gene TRBJ2-2; 15 nucleotides match TRBD2. The CDR3 length is 15 residues. V was pared by 5 bases and J by 6 bases, with 1 base of the junction left unmatched. Per germline, CDR1 SGHTA and CDR2 FQGNSA.

The chain uses TRBV19 and TRBJ2-2; D unresolved. The germline V gene encodes CDR1 LNHDA and CDR2 SQIVND (reference sequence). CDR3 length: 14 residues. The V and J ends lost 8 bases and 5 bases respectively, with 15 bases between them. The CDR3 DNA reads as TGTGCCAGTCCCCCCCGGGTCTGGACCGGGGAGCTGTTTTTT. Translated, it gives CASPPRVWTGELFF.

The chain combines TRBV11-3 with TRBJ2-1; weak D call: TRBD1 (6 bases). The CDR3 sequence is 17 residues long. The V end lost 1 base, the J end lost 2 bases, and 15 bases lay between the germline ends. Germline CDR1 and CDR2: SGHNT and YENEEA. The CDR3 sequence: CASSLGRWGPTYNEQFF. The CDR3 DNA reads as TGTGCCAGCAGCTTAGGTCGGTGGGGGCCGACCTACAATGAGCAGTTCTTC. Together with reference TRBV11-3 and TRBJ2-1, the CDR3 gives the full variable domain: EAGVVQSPRYKIIEKKQPVAFWCNPISGHNTLYWYLQNLGQGPELLIRYENEEAVDDSQLPKDRFSAERLKGVDSTLKIQPAELGDSAVYLCASSLGRWGPTYNEQFFGPGTRLTVL.

The rearrangement links TRBV5-4 to TRBJ1-1; TRBD1 aligns across 9 bases. The CDR3 spans 14 residues. Per germline, CDR1 SGHNT and CDR2 YYREEE (reference sequence). V gave up 5 bases and J gave up 3 bases; unmatched junction bases: 5. The CDR3 here is CASRRGQGDTEAFF. The CDR3 bases are TGTGCCAGCAGAAGGGGACAGGGAGACACTGAAGCTTTCTTT.

The chain combines TRBV4-3 with TRBJ2-5, with 10 positions matching TRBD2. Trimming removed 6 bases from V and 3 bases from J; junction bases left unmatched: 13. This CDR3 comprises 17 residues. The germline V gene has CDR1 LGHNA and CDR2 YSLEER. CDR3 sequence reads: CASSRGSSLAGEETQYF. In DNA, the CDR3 is TGCGCCAGCAGTCGGGGCTCCTCTCTAGCGGGGGAAGAGACCCAGTACTTC.